These 9 T cell receptor beta chains were all obtained from the same sample, sequenced in a study of identical twins. Via MiXCR, TCRdb re-called the 5' RACE reads, giving one row per CDR3 protein. The table includes roughly 720,000 distinct CDR3 sequences, about 20% detected once. The same data also went into a second study, on T cells expressing NK-cell markers.

The sequenced sample consisted of PBMCs. The source is a woman under 30 in good health.

This chain connects TRBV12-3 or TRBV12-4 to TRBJ2-2; D remains unclear. Trimming removed 2 bases at V and 7 bases at J, with 8 bases between. The CDR3 is 13 residues long. The CDR3 DNA is TGTGCCAGCAGTTTACTCGAAGGCGGGGAGCTGTTTTTT. It is translated as CASSLLEGGELFF.

The chain joins TRBV28 to TRBJ2-7, with a possible D match to TRBD2 (6 bases). V was trimmed by 6 bases and J by 4 bases, leaving 19 bases between them. In germline, CDR1 is MDHEN, CDR2 SYDVKM. CDR3 length: 15 amino acids. The CDR3 spells CASSTGGLGPYEQYF. The CDR3 nucleotides read TGTGCCAGCAGCACAGGAGGGCTAGGACCTTACGAGCAGTACTTC.

The J gene is TRBJ2-1, the V gene TRBV20-1; no clear D gene. Germline CDR1 is DFQATT and CDR2 is SNEGSKA (reference sequence). V was cut by 4 bases and J by 2 bases, with 9 bases left in between. The length of the CDR3 is 13 residues. Here the CDR3 DNA reads TGCAGTGCTAACCTAGGGCCCTACAATGAGCAGTTCTTC. Protein: CSANLGPYNEQFF.

J is TRBJ2-3 and V is TRBV20-1, with TRBD2 matching 9 bases. Trimming removed 8 bases from V and 4 bases from J; junction bases left unmatched: 10. Germline V gene sequence: CDR1 DFQATT, CDR2 SNEGSKA (reference sequence). The CDR3 runs 14 residues. The CDR3 is CSSLAGVRADTQYF. CDR3 DNA sequence: TGCAGTTCCTTAGCGGGAGTACGTGCAGATACGCAGTATTTT.

In its sample, this clonotype was seen a few times. The chain recombines TRBV30 with TRBJ1-2; 9 bases match TRBD1. The CDR3 consists of 13 residues. CDR1 is GTSNPN and CDR2 is SVGIG in the germline V gene (reference sequence). Unmatched junction bases numbered 4, after V lost 1 base and J lost 7 bases. CDR3 sequence (DNA): TGTGCCTGGAGTGGGGACAGGGTCGGTGGCTACACCTTC. Amino acid sequence: CAWSGDRVGGYTF. Drawing the rest from reference TRBV30 and TRBJ1-2, the complete variable domain is SQTIHQWPATLVQPVGSPLSLECTVEGTSNPNLYWYRQAAGRGLQLLFYSVGIGQISSEVPQNLSASRPQDRQFILSSKKLLLSDSGFYLCAWSGDRVGGYTFGSGTRLTVV.

The chain joins TRBV3-1 to TRBJ1-1; D not certain. V was clipped by 4 bases and J by 7 bases, with 13 bases between them. This CDR3 contains 13 residues. Germline CDR1 and CDR2: LGHDT and YNNKEL (reference sequence). The CDR3 here is CASSLLVYGEAFF. The CDR3 coding sequence is TGTGCCAGCAGCCTCCTAGTGTACGGTGAAGCTTTCTTT.

V and J are TRBV9 and TRBJ2-3; D remains ambiguous. Germline V gene lookup returns CDR1 SGDLS and CDR2 YYNGEE. V shed 0 bases and J shed 2 bases, with 16 bases lying between them. The CDR3 length is 17 residues. CDR3 sequence reads: CASSVAPGVVLTDTQYF. The DNA for the CDR3 is TGTGCCAGCAGCGTAGCCCCTGGGGTAGTCCTCACAGATACGCAGTATTTT. Filled out from reference TRBV9 and TRBJ2-3, the complete variable domain reads DSGVTQTPKHLITATGQRVTLRCSPRSGDLSVYWYQQSLDQGLQFLIQYYNGEERAKGNILERFSAQQFPDLHSELNLSSLELGDSALYFCASSVAPGVVLTDTQYFGPGTRLTVL.

The chain links TRBV20-1 to TRBJ2-7; a possible D gene is TRBD1 (5 bases). Deletions cut 3 bases from V and 3 bases from J, with 18 bases between. The CDR3 extends over 15 amino acids. Looked up from germline, CDR1 is DFQATT and CDR2 is SNEGSKA (reference sequence). CDR3 region: CSARLSGRANYEQYF. The CDR3 DNA reads as TGCAGTGCTAGGCTATCGGGCAGGGCCAACTACGAGCAGTACTTC.

The V gene is TRBV12-3 or TRBV12-4, the J gene TRBJ1-2; possibly TRBD1 for D (5 bases). CDR3 length: 14 residues. Deletions cut 3 bases from V and 6 bases from J, with 14 bases between. CDR3 sequence reads: CASSFLQGSDGYTF. CDR3 DNA sequence: TGTGCCAGCAGTTTCCTCCAGGGCAGCGATGGCTACACCTTC.